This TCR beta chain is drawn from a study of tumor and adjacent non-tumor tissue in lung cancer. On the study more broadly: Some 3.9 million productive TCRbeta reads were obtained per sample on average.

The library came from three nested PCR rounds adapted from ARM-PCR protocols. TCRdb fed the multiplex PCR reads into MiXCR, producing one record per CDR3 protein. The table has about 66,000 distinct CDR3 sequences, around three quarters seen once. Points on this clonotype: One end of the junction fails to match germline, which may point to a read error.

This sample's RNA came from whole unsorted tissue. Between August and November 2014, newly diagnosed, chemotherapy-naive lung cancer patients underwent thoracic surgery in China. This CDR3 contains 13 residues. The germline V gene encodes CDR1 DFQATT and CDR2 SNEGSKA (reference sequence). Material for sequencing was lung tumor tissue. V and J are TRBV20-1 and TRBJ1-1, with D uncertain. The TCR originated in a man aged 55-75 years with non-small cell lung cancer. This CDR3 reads CNARDKAVTEAFF. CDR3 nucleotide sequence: TGCAATGCTAGAGATAAGGCCGTTACTGAAGCTTTCTTT.